A selection of T cell receptor beta chains follows, all from one sample in a study of cytomegalovirus exposure and HLA in healthy donors. Libraries were prepared by immunoSEQ multiplex PCR; TCRdb keeps only in-frame clonotypes and omits some of them. Altogether about 37,000 clones are present, roughly 74% being singletons, with the ten largest covering approximately 6.3%. The sample consisted of PBMCs. These receptors were obtained from a man aged 30 to 45 in good health and CMV-seronegative. Both conserved end residues are part of each CDR3. A D gene is named only where the DNA matches it firmly. Expanded clones are given a class, and other clones once, few, many or no size at all.

TRBV7-9	NA	NA	TRBJ2-1	TGTGCCAGCAGCTTAGTTCAGTTTGAGGTCAATGAGCAGTTCTTC	CASSLVQFEVNEQFF
TRBV7-9	NA	TRBD1	TRBJ1-1	TGTGCCAGCAGCCTACCGACAGGGACCCTGAACACTGAAGCTTTCTTT	CASSLPTGTLNTEAFF
TRBV7-9	NA	NA	TRBJ1-2	TGTGCCAGCAGCTTAGTAGGAGATGGCTACACCTTC	CASSLVGDGYTF
TRBV28	NA	NA	TRBJ2-3	TGTGCCAGCAGTTCTTATAGCACACCCAGCACAGATACGCAGTATTTT	CASSSYSTPSTDTQYF
TRBV6-1	NA	NA	TRBJ1-6	TGTGCCAGCAGCCTACTTAATTCACCCCTCCACTTT	CASSLLNSPLHF
TRBV9	NA	NA	TRBJ2-1	TGTGCCAGCAGCCCCCGACAGGACCTAAACCATAATGAGCAGTTCTTC	CASSPRQDLNHNEQFF
TRBV2	NA	NA	TRBJ2-5	TGTGCCAGCGCACGTGGTGGCTCGGGTCAAGAGACCCAGTACTTC	CASARGGSGQETQYF
TRBV6-6	NA	TRBD2	TRBJ2-1	TGTGCCAGCAGTTATGGGGCGGGGGGAACATACAATGAGCAGTTCTTC	CASSYGAGGTYNEQFF
TRBV29-1	NA	NA	TRBJ2-7	TGCAGCGTTGTTGCCGCCCGGCGGGCAAGCTCCTACGAGCAGTACTTC	CSVVAARRASSYEQYF
TRBV6-4	NA	TRBD1	TRBJ2-1	TGTGCCACGGGGACAGGGTCCTACAATGAGCAGTTCTTC	CATGTGSYNEQFF
TRBV18	NA	NA	TRBJ2-1	TGTGCCAGCTCACCACCCAGGGGCCCCTACAATGAGCAGTTCTTC	CASSPPRGPYNEQFF
TRBV9	NA	TRBD1	TRBJ2-1	TGTGCCAGCAGCGCAGGGGGACAGGGTAATGAGCAGTTCTTC	CASSAGGQGNEQFF
TRBV19	NA	NA	TRBJ1-4	TGTGCCAGTAGCGGGGGGTCGGCAACTAATGAAAAACTGTTTTTT	CASSGGSATNEKLFF
TRBV6-5	NA	NA	TRBJ1-1	TGTGCCAGCAGTTCTATTGGCACTGAAGCTTTCTTT	CASSSIGTEAFF
TRBV5-6	NA	TRBD2	TRBJ2-1	TGTGCCAGCAGCTTGAACCGGGGGGGACTCTACAATGAGCAGTTCTTC	CASSLNRGGLYNEQFF
TRBV29-1	NA	NA	TRBJ2-5	TGCAGCGGGGGGCCGCGGGAGACCCAGTACTTC	CSGGPRETQYF
TRBV9	once	TRBD1	TRBJ1-1	TGTGCCAGCAGCGCAACCGGGACAGATCGTGAAGCTTTCTTT	CASSATGTDREAFF
TRBV9	NA	NA	TRBJ2-1	TGTGCCAGCAGCGGGGGCCGGAGCTCCTACAATGAGCAGTTCTTC	CASSGGRSSYNEQFF
TRBV27	NA	NA	TRBJ1-4	TGTGCCAGCAGTCTCGGTCCCACTATCGGGACTAATGAAAAACTGTTTTTT	CASSLGPTIGTNEKLFF
TRBV7-8	NA	NA	TRBJ2-3	TGTGCCAGCAGCAAACAGGGAAGCACAGATACGCAGTATTTT	CASSKQGSTDTQYF
TRBV28	NA	NA	TRBJ1-5	TGTGCCAGCAGTACCCCGACGGGTCAGCCCCAGCATTTT	CASSTPTGQPQHF
TRBV19	NA	NA	TRBJ1-5	TGTGCCAGTAGGACCTCGGACGGGACTAATCAGCCCCAGCATTTT	CASRTSDGTNQPQHF
TRBV7-6	NA	TRBD1	TRBJ2-1	TGTGCCAGCAGCATAGACAGGGTCCACAATGAGCAGTTCTTC	CASSIDRVHNEQFF
TRBV27	NA	TRBD2	TRBJ2-3	TGTGCCAGCGCCCCTTTTTATAGCGGGAGATCCGATACGCAGTATTTT	CASAPFYSGRSDTQYF
TRBV7-6	few	TRBD1	TRBJ1-4	TGTGCCAGCAGCTTAGCCCCGCCGGGACAGGGTGAAAAACTGTTTTTT	CASSLAPPGQGEKLFF
TRBV9	NA	NA	TRBJ2-3	TGTGCCAGCAGCGTAAGGGCAGGGGACGGCACAGATACGCAGTATTTT	CASSVRAGDGTDTQYF
TRBV5-1	medium-sized	NA	TRBJ2-1	TGCGCCAGCAGCTTCTCTATGAGGACCCAAGGGGTGAATGAGCAGTTCTTC	CASSFSMRTQGVNEQFF
TRBV18	few	NA	TRBJ2-3	TGTGCCAGTCGGGACTCCGCACGTGGGGATACGCAGTATTTT	CASRDSARGDTQYF
TRBV28	NA	TRBD2	TRBJ2-7	TGTGCCAGCAGAAGAACTAGCGGGAGGTCGGACGAGCAGTACTTC	CASRRTSGRSDEQYF
TRBV15	NA	NA	TRBJ2-1	TGTGCCACCAATCTAGGAGGGTCCTACAATGAGCAGTTCTTC	CATNLGGSYNEQFF
TRBV18	NA	NA	TRBJ2-7	TGTGCCAGCTCACTTCGACAGCTACCCTACGAGCAGTACTTC	CASSLRQLPYEQYF
TRBV4-2	NA	TRBD2	TRBJ2-3	TGTGCCAGCAGCCAAGATACTAGCGGGGGCCCAGATACGCAGTATTTT	CASSQDTSGGPDTQYF
TRBV19	NA	NA	TRBJ1-5	TGTGCCAGTACGGGCAGGGTTAACAATCAGCCCCAGCATTTT	CASTGRVNNQPQHF
TRBV6-1	medium-sized	TRBD1	TRBJ1-1	TGTGCCAGCAGGGTAGGACAGGGAGAAGCTTTCTTT	CASRVGQGEAFF
TRBV9	NA	NA	TRBJ1-1	TGTGCCAGCAGCGTAGCTGGGGGCGAGGGCACTGAAGCTTTCTTT	CASSVAGGEGTEAFF
TRBV10-3	NA	TRBD2	TRBJ2-1	TGTGCCATCAGTGAGTCGATCGGGACTAGCGGGGGGGCACCCGGGACCTACAATGAGCAGTTCTTC	CAISESIGTSGGAPGTYNEQFF
TRBV6-5	once	TRBD1	TRBJ1-2	TGTGCCAGCAGACAGGGGGTGAGCTATGGCTACACCTTC	CASRQGVSYGYTF
TRBV30	NA	TRBD1	TRBJ2-7	TGTGCCTGGGACCGGGACAGTGCGTACGAGCAGTACTTC	CAWDRDSAYEQYF
TRBV19	NA	NA	TRBJ2-7	TGTGCCAGTAGTATCATAACAGGGATGGGGTCGTACGAGCAGTACTTC	CASSIITGMGSYEQYF
TRBV6-6	NA	NA	TRBJ1-1	TGTGCCAGCAGTTACCTCAGGGGTAACACTGAAGCTTTCTTT	CASSYLRGNTEAFF
TRBV5-4	NA	TRBD2	TRBJ2-7	TGTGCCAGCAGCTTGGAACTAGCGGGAGCGGGCGAGCAGTACTTC	CASSLELAGAGEQYF
TRBV27	NA	NA	TRBJ2-1	TGTGCCAGCAGAATTACAGGGTTCAATGAGCAGTTCTTC	CASRITGFNEQFF
TRBV7-6	NA	NA	TRBJ2-7	TGTGCCAGCAGCTCAGTAACAGGGTCTGGGTCCTACGAGCAGTACTTC	CASSSVTGSGSYEQYF
TRBV6-5	NA	TRBD1	TRBJ1-5	TGTGCCAGCGCCACAGGGGGCGCCAGGCAGCCCCAGCATTTT	CASATGGARQPQHF
TRBV6-5	few	TRBD1	TRBJ1-2	TGTGCCAGCAGTTTAAGAAGATCACCGACAGGGAATGGCTACACCTTC	CASSLRRSPTGNGYTF
TRBV30	NA	NA	TRBJ1-1	TGTGCCTGGAGGGGGCGGGGGGGGATGAACACTGAAGCTTTCTTT	CAWRGRGGMNTEAFF
TRBV6-1	NA	TRBD1	TRBJ2-1	TGTGCCAGCAGATGGGGACAGGGGTCCTACAATGAGCAGTTCTTC	CASRWGQGSYNEQFF
TRBV19	NA	NA	TRBJ2-5	TGTGCCAGTAGTCCAGACGGAGAAGAGACCCAGTACTTC	CASSPDGEETQYF
TRBV5-6	few	TRBD1	TRBJ2-7	TGTGCCAGCAGACCAGACAGGGTGTCCTACGAGCAGTACTTC	CASRPDRVSYEQYF
TRBV10-3	NA	TRBD1	TRBJ1-1	TGTGCCATCAGTGGAACACTACAGGGGGCAGACACTGAAGCTTTCTTT	CAISGTLQGADTEAFF
TRBV5-1	few	TRBD1	TRBJ1-6	TGCGCCAGCACGCTGGGGGGACAGGGGGCCAATTCACCCCTCCACTTT	CASTLGGQGANSPLHF
TRBV28	NA	NA	TRBJ1-5	TGTGCCAGCAGTTCCCTCCAGGGTAGCAATCAGCCCCAGCATTTT	CASSSLQGSNQPQHF
TRBV2	once	TRBD1	TRBJ2-7	TGTGCCAGGTCTTTCGGGGACAGGAGTTACGAGCAGTACTTC	CARSFGDRSYEQYF
TRBV6-5	NA	NA	TRBJ2-7	TGTGCCAGCAGTCAGGACAGCCGTGGTGTCTACGAGCAGTACTTC	CASSQDSRGVYEQYF
TRBV7-8	NA	NA	TRBJ1-5	TGTGCCAGCAGCTTAGCTTCGGTAGGGGTCCATCAGCCCCAGCATTTT	CASSLASVGVHQPQHF
TRBV5-6	NA	NA	TRBJ2-3	TGTGCCAGCAGCCCGGGGGTTGGGGGGACCAGCACAGATACGCAGTATTTT	CASSPGVGGTSTDTQYF
TRBV27	NA	NA	TRBJ2-2	TGTGCCAGCAGTTTAGAGGGAGGTCCGAGGTCCGGGGAGCTGTTTTTT	CASSLEGGPRSGELFF
TRBV6-5	NA	TRBD1	TRBJ1-2	TGTGCCAGCAGTTACTCGCGGACAGGGGGCTTCTATGGCTACACCTTC	CASSYSRTGGFYGYTF
TRBV2	NA	NA	TRBJ1-1	TGTGCCAGCAGTGGGACCAACCAGAGACAGATGGGCACTGAAGCTTTCTTT	CASSGTNQRQMGTEAFF
TRBV4-1	few	NA	TRBJ1-1	TGCGCCAGCAGCCAAGCCCTCGGGAAACAGGGAAGTGAAGCTTTCTTT	CASSQALGKQGSEAFF